A selection of T cell receptor beta chains follows, all from one sample in a study of cytomegalovirus exposure and HLA in healthy donors. Sequenced by immunoSEQ multiplex PCR; TCRdb stores in-frame clones only, minus some. The repertoire has some 170,000 clones, more than 75% of them found once; the top ten carry 2% to 3%. Input material: PBMCs. The receptors come from a man aged 18 to 29 in good health and CMV-seropositive. Both conserved end residues are part of each CDR3. Each record gives: V gene, J gene, D gene, clone size, CDR3 protein, CDR3 DNA. The D gene is left open where the match is weak. For some rows the clone size is stated as once, few or many, or as a class when expanded; others skip it.

TRBV2	TRBJ1-1	.	.	CASTLQGLNTEAFF	TGTGCCAGCACGTTACAGGGCCTGAACACTGAAGCTTTCTTT
TRBV15	TRBJ2-7	TRBD1	.	CATSDNVGQGYEQYF	TGTGCCACCAGCGACAATGTGGGACAGGGCTACGAGCAGTACTTC
TRBV7-9	TRBJ2-1	TRBD1	.	CASESGTEEFF	TGTGCGAGCGAAAGTGGGACAGAGGAGTTCTTC
TRBV28	TRBJ1-2	.	.	CASSNLGQPSHYGYTF	TGTGCCAGCAGTAATCTAGGACAGCCGTCTCACTATGGCTACACCTTC
TRBV5-4	TRBJ2-1	TRBD2	once	CASSGGSLAGLPYEQFF	TGTGCCAGCAGCGGAGGCTCACTAGCGGGACTCCCCTATGAGCAGTTCTTC
TRBV27	TRBJ2-2	.	.	CASSFGLAGGELFF	TGTGCCAGCAGTTTCGGACTGGCTGGCGGGGAGCTGTTTTTT
TRBV23-1	TRBJ1-5	.	once	CASSQSNHGDQPQHF	TGCGCCAGCAGTCAATCGAACCACGGGGATCAGCCCCAGCATTTT
TRBV7-6	TRBJ1-2	TRBD1	.	CASSSTGDGYTF	TGTGCCAGCAGCTCCACAGGGGATGGCTACACCTTC
TRBV7-2	TRBJ2-5	TRBD1	.	CASSLARDRVGETQYF	TGTGCCAGCAGCTTAGCCCGGGACAGGGTTGGAGAGACCCAGTACTTC
TRBV18	TRBJ2-7	.	.	CASSPSSYYEQYF	TGTGCCAGCTCACCCTCCTCCTACTACGAGCAGTACTTC
TRBV4-2	TRBJ2-7	TRBD2	once	CASSQDWGLAGVGYF	TGTGCCAGCAGCCAAGATTGGGGACTAGCGGGGGTGGGGTACTTC
TRBV18	TRBJ1-2	.	.	CASSPETVYGYTF	TGTGCCAGCTCACCCGAGACAGTCTATGGCTACACCTTC
TRBV5-4	TRBJ2-1	TRBD2	.	CASSRAGPYNEQFF	TGTGCCAGCAGCCGAGCGGGACCCTACAATGAGCAGTTCTTC
TRBV6-1	TRBJ2-2	TRBD1	.	CAGGQGRVGELFF	TGTGCCGGGGGACAGGGACGGGTCGGGGAGCTGTTTTTT
TRBV7-9	TRBJ2-7	.	.	CASSPLYEQYF	TGTGCCAGCAGCCCCCTCTACGAGCAGTACTTC
TRBV19	TRBJ2-2	.	.	CASSPSVVANTGELFF	TGTGCCAGTAGTCCCTCGGTGGTGGCGAACACCGGGGAGCTGTTTTTT
TRBV4-3	TRBJ2-7	TRBD1	.	CASSQAETGMRYEQYF	TGCGCCAGCAGCCAAGCTGAGACAGGGATGAGGTACGAGCAGTACTTC
TRBV4-3	TRBJ1-4	.	.	CASSQGREDKLFF	TGCGCCAGCAGCCAAGGAAGGGAGGATAAACTGTTTTTT
TRBV4-2	TRBJ2-7	.	.	CASSQERRYEQYF	TGTGCCAGCAGCCAAGAGCGTCGATACGAGCAGTACTTC
TRBV18	TRBJ1-5	.	.	CASSPSQTGHNQPQHF	TGTGCCAGCTCACCGTCGCAGACAGGACACAATCAGCCCCAGCATTTT
TRBV28	TRBJ1-3	.	.	CASSLRGSGNTIYF	TGTGCCAGCAGTTTAAGGGGCTCTGGAAACACCATATATTTT
TRBV2	TRBJ2-3	TRBD2	.	CASSGGGADTQYF	TGTGCCAGCAGCGGTGGGGGGGCAGATACGCAGTATTTT
TRBV6-5	TRBJ2-3	TRBD2	.	CASSLAVTDTQYF	TGTGCCAGCAGCCTAGCGGTCACAGATACGCAGTATTTT
TRBV5-1	TRBJ2-1	TRBD2	.	CASSLVLAGNNEQFF	TGCGCCAGCAGCTTGGTTCTAGCGGGAAACAATGAGCAGTTCTTC
TRBV19	TRBJ2-2	TRBD2	once	CASSAGLAGMRTGELFF	TGTGCCAGTAGTGCCGGACTAGCGGGAATGAGAACCGGGGAGCTGTTTTTT
TRBV19	TRBJ1-1	.	many	CASLQGMNTEAFF	TGTGCCAGTCTACAGGGAATGAACACTGAAGCTTTCTTT
TRBV7-2	TRBJ2-5	.	.	CASSLTTGTGGETQYF	TGTGCCAGCAGCCTAACGACAGGGACCGGGGGAGAGACCCAGTACTTC
TRBV21-1	TRBJ1-5	.	.	CASILRTAYQPQHF	TGTGCCAGCATCCTCAGGACAGCTTATCAGCCCCAGCATTTT
TRBV11-3	TRBJ2-2	TRBD2	.	CASSFAGSSGMIGELFF	TGTGCCAGCAGCTTCGCGGGTTCCAGCGGGATGATCGGGGAGCTGTTTTTT
TRBV18	TRBJ2-7	TRBD2	.	CASSPSEREKQYF	TGTGCCAGCTCACCCTCAGAGCGGGAGAAGCAGTACTTC
TRBV25-1	TRBJ2-3	.	.	CASSSGPDTDTQYF	TGTGCCAGCAGTAGCGGGCCAGACACAGATACGCAGTATTTT
TRBV27	TRBJ2-3	TRBD2	.	CASTPLEGGSVTDTQYF	TGTGCCAGCACTCCTTTGGAGGGAGGGTCGGTAACAGATACGCAGTATTTT
TRBV5-1	TRBJ2-3	.	.	CASSSTQGADTQYF	TGCGCCAGCAGCTCCACACAGGGCGCAGATACGCAGTATTTT
TRBV10-3	TRBJ2-7	TRBD2	.	CAISPQTSDYEQYF	TGTGCCATCAGCCCTCAGACTAGCGACTACGAGCAGTACTTC
TRBV28	TRBJ1-1	.	once	CASESAQERLGPEAFF	TGTGCCAGCGAGTCGGCACAGGAACGACTTGGGCCTGAAGCTTTCTTT
TRBV19	TRBJ2-7	TRBD2	.	CASSGPLAGPAYEQYF	TGTGCCAGTAGTGGGCCCCTAGCGGGGCCCGCCTACGAGCAGTACTTC
TRBV15	TRBJ2-2	TRBD1	.	CATSRDRTGDLSYTGELFF	TGTGCCACCAGCAGAGATAGGACAGGGGACCTTAGCTACACCGGGGAGCTGTTTTTT
TRBV7-3	TRBJ2-3	.	.	CASSLAGATDTQYF	TGTGCCAGCAGCTTAGCGGGGGCCACAGATACGCAGTATTTT
TRBV5-4	TRBJ1-1	.	.	CASSLSTEAFF	TGTGCCAGCAGCTTGTCAACTGAAGCTTTCTTT